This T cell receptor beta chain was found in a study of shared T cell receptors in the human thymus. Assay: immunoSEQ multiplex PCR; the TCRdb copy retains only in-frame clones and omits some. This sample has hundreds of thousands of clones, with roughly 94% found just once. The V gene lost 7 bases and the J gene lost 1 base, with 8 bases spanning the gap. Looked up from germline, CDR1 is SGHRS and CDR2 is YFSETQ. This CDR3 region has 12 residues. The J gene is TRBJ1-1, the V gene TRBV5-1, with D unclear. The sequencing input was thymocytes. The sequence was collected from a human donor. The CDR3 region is CASGQANTEAFF. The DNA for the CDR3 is TGCGCCAGCGGTCAGGCGAACACTGAAGCTTTCTTT. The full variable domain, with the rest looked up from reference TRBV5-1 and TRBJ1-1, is KAGVTQTPRYLIKTRGQQVTLSCSPISGHRSVSWYQQTPGQGLQFLFEYFSETQRNKGNFPGRFSGRQFSNSRSEMNVSTLELGDSALYLCASGQANTEAFFGQGTRLTVV.